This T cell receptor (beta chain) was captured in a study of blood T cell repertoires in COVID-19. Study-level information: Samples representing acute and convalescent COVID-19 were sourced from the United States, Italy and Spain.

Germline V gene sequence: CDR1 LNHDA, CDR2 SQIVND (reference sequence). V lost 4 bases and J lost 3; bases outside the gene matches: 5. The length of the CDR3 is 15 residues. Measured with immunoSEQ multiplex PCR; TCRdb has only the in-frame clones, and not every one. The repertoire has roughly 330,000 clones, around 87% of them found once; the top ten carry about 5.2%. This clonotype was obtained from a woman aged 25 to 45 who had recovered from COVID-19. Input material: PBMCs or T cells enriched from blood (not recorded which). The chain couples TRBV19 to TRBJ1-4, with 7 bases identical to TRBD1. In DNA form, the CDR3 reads TGTGCCAGTAGTACGTCAGGGGGTTCTAATGAAAAACTGTTTTTT. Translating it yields CASSTSGGSNEKLFF.